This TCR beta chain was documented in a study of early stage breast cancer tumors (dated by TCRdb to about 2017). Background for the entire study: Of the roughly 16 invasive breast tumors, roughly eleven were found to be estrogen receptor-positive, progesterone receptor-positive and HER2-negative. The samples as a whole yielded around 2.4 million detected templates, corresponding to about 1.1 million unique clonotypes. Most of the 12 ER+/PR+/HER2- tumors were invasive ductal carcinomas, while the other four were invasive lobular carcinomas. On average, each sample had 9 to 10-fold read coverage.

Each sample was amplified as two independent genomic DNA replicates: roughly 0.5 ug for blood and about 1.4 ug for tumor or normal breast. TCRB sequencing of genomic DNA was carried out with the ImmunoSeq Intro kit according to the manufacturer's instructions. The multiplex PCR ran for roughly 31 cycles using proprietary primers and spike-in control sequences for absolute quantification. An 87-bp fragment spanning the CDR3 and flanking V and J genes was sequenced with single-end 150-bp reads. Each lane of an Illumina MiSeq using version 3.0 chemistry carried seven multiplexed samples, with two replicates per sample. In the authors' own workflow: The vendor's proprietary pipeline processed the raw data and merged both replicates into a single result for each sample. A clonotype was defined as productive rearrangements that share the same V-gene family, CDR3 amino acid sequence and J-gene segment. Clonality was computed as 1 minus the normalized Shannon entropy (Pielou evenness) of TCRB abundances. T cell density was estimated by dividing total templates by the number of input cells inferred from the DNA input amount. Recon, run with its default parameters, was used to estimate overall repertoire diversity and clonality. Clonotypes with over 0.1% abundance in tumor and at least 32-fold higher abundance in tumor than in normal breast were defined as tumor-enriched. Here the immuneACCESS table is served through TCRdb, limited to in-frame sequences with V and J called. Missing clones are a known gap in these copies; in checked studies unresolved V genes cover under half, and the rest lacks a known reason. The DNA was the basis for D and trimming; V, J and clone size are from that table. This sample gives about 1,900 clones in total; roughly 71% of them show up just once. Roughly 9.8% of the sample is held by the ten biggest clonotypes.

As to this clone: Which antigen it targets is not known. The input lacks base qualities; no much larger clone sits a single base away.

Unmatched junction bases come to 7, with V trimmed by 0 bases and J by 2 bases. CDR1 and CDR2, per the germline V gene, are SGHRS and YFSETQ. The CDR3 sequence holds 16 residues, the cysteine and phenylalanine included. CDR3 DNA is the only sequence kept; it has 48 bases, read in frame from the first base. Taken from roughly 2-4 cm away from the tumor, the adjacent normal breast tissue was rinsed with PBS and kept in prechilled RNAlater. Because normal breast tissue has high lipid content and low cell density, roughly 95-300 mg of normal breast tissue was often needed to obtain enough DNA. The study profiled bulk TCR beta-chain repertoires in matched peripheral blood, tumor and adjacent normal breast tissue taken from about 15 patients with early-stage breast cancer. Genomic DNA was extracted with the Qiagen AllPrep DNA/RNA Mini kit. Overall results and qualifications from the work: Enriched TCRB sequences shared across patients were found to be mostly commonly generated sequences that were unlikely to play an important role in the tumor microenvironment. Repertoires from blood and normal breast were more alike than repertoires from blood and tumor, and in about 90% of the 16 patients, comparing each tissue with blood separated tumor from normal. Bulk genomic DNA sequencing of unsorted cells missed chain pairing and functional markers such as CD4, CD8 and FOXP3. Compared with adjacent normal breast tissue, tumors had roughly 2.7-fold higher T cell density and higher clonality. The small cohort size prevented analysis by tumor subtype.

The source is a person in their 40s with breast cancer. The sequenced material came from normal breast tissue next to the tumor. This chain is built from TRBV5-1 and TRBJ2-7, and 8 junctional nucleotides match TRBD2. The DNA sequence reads TGCGCCAGCAGCTTGGCCGAACTAGCGGAGACCTACGAGCAGTACTTC. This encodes CASSLAELAETYEQYF.